These T cell receptor beta chains were read from a single sample in a study of tumor and adjacent non-tumor tissue in lung cancer. TCRdb ran MiXCR on the multiplex PCR reads and lists one entry per CDR3 protein. Among around 120,000 distinct CDR3 sequences listed, 55% to 75% were seen once. The source material was lung tumor tissue. These receptor sequences come from a man younger than 45 with non-small cell lung cancer. CDR3s include the opening cysteine and the closing phenylalanine or tryptophan. Fields, in order: D gene, J gene, V gene, clone size, CDR3 protein, CDR3 DNA. D genes are given only for firm matches. The listing skips clone size in some rows; elsewhere it reads once, few, many or a size class.

D: .
J: TRBJ2-2
V: TRBV4-3
size: .
CDR3: CASSQDGQTNTGELFF
DNA: TGCGCCAGCAGCCAAGACGGACAGACGAACACCGGGGAGCTGTTTTTT

D: TRBD2
J: TRBJ2-1
V: TRBV5-1
size: .
CDR3: CASSLGLAAYNEQFF
DNA: TGCGCCAGCAGCTTAGGACTAGCGGCTTACAATGAGCAGTTCTTC

D: .
J: TRBJ2-1
V: TRBV20-1
size: .
CDR3: CSASFSGDYNEQFF
DNA: TGCAGTGCTAGTTTTTCAGGGGATTACAATGAGCAGTTCTTC

D: TRBD1
J: TRBJ1-2
V: TRBV12-3/TRBV12-4
size: many
CDR3: CASSLGRQGNYGYTF
DNA: TGTGCCAGCAGTTTAGGGCGACAGGGGAACTATGGCTACACCTTC

D: .
J: TRBJ2-3
V: TRBV11-2
size: .
CDR3: CASSPMMRADRQYF
DNA: TGTGCCAGCAGCCCCATGATGAGGGCAGATAGGCAGTATTTT

D: TRBD1
J: TRBJ2-2
V: TRBV20-1
size: .
CDR3: CSARTGGGEELFF
DNA: TGCAGTGCTCGGACAGGGGGCGGCGAGGAGTTGTTTTTT

D: .
J: TRBJ1-1
V: TRBV20-1
size: few
CDR3: CTANLRSTETFF
DNA: TGCACTGCTAACCTCCGGAGTACTGAAACTTTCTTT

D: .
J: TRBJ1-1
V: TRBV24-1
size: .
CDR3: CATGDLRNTEAFF
DNA: TGTGCCACCGGTGATTTGCGAAACACTGAAGCTTTCTTT

D: TRBD1
J: TRBJ1-6
V: TRBV6-5
size: many
CDR3: CASSPRIPGQGNSPLHF
DNA: TGTGCCAGCAGCCCGCGAATACCGGGACAGGGGAATTCACCCCTCCACTTT

D: .
J: TRBJ1-1
V: TRBV6-5
size: .
CDR3: CASAQSGGDTEAVF
DNA: TGTGCCAGCGCTCAGTCCGGTGGGGACACTGAAGCTGTCTTT

D: .
J: TRBJ2-1
V: TRBV20-1
size: many
CDR3: CSARRQGFNEQFF
DNA: TGCAGTGCTAGAAGGCAGGGCTTCAATGAGCAGTTCTTC

D: .
J: TRBJ2-5
V: TRBV6-6
size: .
CDR3: CASSHVRETQYF
DNA: TGTGCCAGCAGCCATGTCAGGGAGACCCAGTACTTC

D: TRBD1
J: TRBJ1-6
V: TRBV12-3/TRBV12-4
size: many
CDR3: CASSPDRDSPLHF
DNA: TGTGCCAGCAGCCCGGACAGGGATTCACCCCTCCACTTT

D: TRBD1
J: TRBJ2-3
V: TRBV11-1
size: many
CDR3: CASSSGGETQYF
DNA: TGTGCCAGCAGCTCAGGGGGCGAGACGCAGTATTTT

D: .
J: TRBJ2-1
V: TRBV4-1
size: few
CDR3: CASSQDLGSNNEQFF
DNA: TGCGCCAGCAGCCAAGATCTGGGGAGTAACAATGAGCAGTTCTTC

D: TRBD2
J: TRBJ2-7
V: TRBV6-5
size: many
CDR3: CASSGGLAGGGEQYF
DNA: TGTGCCAGCAGTGGTGGATTAGCGGGAGGGGGCGAGCAGTACTTC

D: .
J: TRBJ2-3
V: TRBV4-3
size: .
CDR3: CTSSQESRGDTQYF
DNA: TGCACCAGCAGCCAGGAAAGTAGGGGAGATACGCAGTATTTT

D: .
J: TRBJ2-1
V: TRBV6-5
size: many
CDR3: CASSYSWARNEQFF
DNA: TGTGCCAGCAGTTACTCGTGGGCCCGCAATGAGCAGTTCTTC

D: .
J: TRBJ2-1
V: TRBV24-1
size: .
CDR3: CATRGRVGNEQFF
DNA: TGTGCCACCAGGGGGAGAGTGGGCAATGAGCAGTTCTTC

D: .
J: TRBJ1-2
V: TRBV6-5
size: .
CDR3: CARSCEGDYGYTF
DNA: TGTGCCAGGAGTTGCGAGGGGGACTATGGCTACACCTTC

D: .
J: TRBJ2-5
V: TRBV10-2
size: many
CDR3: CASSESGSGFETQYF
DNA: TGCGCCAGCAGTGAGTCGGGATCAGGGTTTGAGACCCAGTACTTC

D: TRBD1
J: TRBJ2-2
V: TRBV5-4
size: .
CDR3: CAGSSRTGGYTGELFF
DNA: TGTGCCGGCAGCTCGAGGACAGGGGGTTACACCGGGGAGCTGTTTTTT

D: .
J: TRBJ1-2
V: TRBV28
size: few
CDR3: CASSFRDYENYGYTF
DNA: TGTGCCAGCAGCTTCCGGGACTACGAGAACTATGGCTACACCTTC

D: TRBD2
J: TRBJ2-1
V: TRBV20-1
size: .
CDR3: CSARTTGGYNELFF
DNA: TGCAGTGCTAGAACGACGGGAGGATACAATGAGCTGTTCTTC

D: TRBD2
J: TRBJ2-5
V: TRBV7-2
size: .
CDR3: CSSNLVVAGGETQYF
DNA: TGTTCCAGCAACTTAGTAGTAGCGGGGGGAGAGACCCAGTACTTC

D: .
J: TRBJ1-1
V: TRBV11-1
size: .
CDR3: CASSLETRDTEAFF
DNA: TGTGCTAGCAGCTTAGAGACAAGGGACACTGAAGCTTTCTTT

D: TRBD1
J: TRBJ2-7
V: TRBV10-3
size: .
CDR3: CAISESGRGPGEQYF
DNA: TGTGCCATCAGTGAGTCTGGTAGGGGGCCTGGCGAGCAGTACTTC

D: TRBD1
J: TRBJ1-1
V: TRBV20-1
size: .
CDR3: CSAKTGGFTEAFF
DNA: TGCAGTGCTAAGACAGGGGGCTTCACTGAAGCTTTCTTT

D: .
J: TRBJ1-2
V: TRBV12-3/TRBV12-4
size: .
CDR3: CAYSVGIGYTF
DNA: TGTGCCTACAGTGTAGGGATTGGCTACACCTTC

D: TRBD1
J: TRBJ1-1
V: TRBV4-1
size: few
CDR3: CASSQAGTGVNTEAFF
DNA: TGCGCCAGCAGCCAGGCTGGGACAGGCGTAAACACTGAAGCTTTCTTT

D: TRBD1
J: TRBJ2-7
V: TRBV20-1
size: many
CDR3: CSAARGTTYEQYF
DNA: TGCAGTGCTGCCAGGGGGACGACCTACGAGCAGTACTTC

D: .
J: TRBJ2-7
V: TRBV4-1
size: .
CDR3: CASSQDPGASYEHYF
DNA: TGCGCCAGCAGCCAGGACCCAGGGGCATCCTACGAGCATTACTTC

D: .
J: TRBJ1-2
V: TRBV4-1
size: medium-sized
CDR3: CASSQDSTGTRSLYGYTF
DNA: TGCGCCAGCAGCCAGGACTCAACCGGGACAAGAAGTCTCTATGGCTACACCTTC

D: .
J: TRBJ1-5
V: TRBV6-6
size: many
CDR3: CASSYSKGHGNQPQHF
DNA: TGTGCCAGCAGTTACTCGAAGGGACACGGCAATCAGCCCCAGCATTTT

D: TRBD2
J: TRBJ2-7
V: TRBV6-5
size: .
CDR3: CASSLSGTSVSYEQYF
DNA: TGTGCCAGCAGTCTCTCCGGGACTAGCGTTAGCTACGAGCAGTACTTC

D: .
J: TRBJ2-3
V: TRBV4-3
size: many
CDR3: CASSQDLAGSTADTQYF
DNA: TGCGCCAGCAGCCAAGATCTGGCAGGGAGCACGGCAGATACGCAGTATTTT

D: .
J: TRBJ1-4
V: TRBV4-1
size: .
CDR3: CTGSQRQTTNEKLFF
DNA: TGCACCGGCAGCCAAAGACAGACAACTAATGAAAAACTGTTTTTT

D: TRBD2
J: TRBJ2-3
V: TRBV29-1
size: .
CDR3: CGVTTSGGHTDMQFF
DNA: TGCGGCGTTACGACTAGCGGGGGGCACACAGATATGCAGTTTTTT

D: TRBD1
J: TRBJ1-6
V: TRBV6-1
size: many
CDR3: CASSEERTGFSPLHF
DNA: TGTGCCAGCAGTGAAGAAAGGACAGGGTTTTCACCCCTCCACTTT

D: .
J: TRBJ2-2
V: TRBV6-4
size: .
CDR3: CASRKGLGATGELFF
DNA: TGTGCCAGTAGGAAGGGATTGGGGGCCACCGGGGAGCTGTTTTTT

D: .
J: TRBJ2-1
V: TRBV20-1
size: few
CDR3: CSARISGGYNEQFF
DNA: TGCAGTGCTCGGATTAGCGGAGGCTACAATGAGCAGTTCTTC

D: TRBD1
J: TRBJ2-3
V: TRBV5-1
size: .
CDR3: CASSRGQGTDTRYF
DNA: TGCGCCAGCAGCCGAGGACAGGGCACAGATACGCGATATTTT

D: .
J: TRBJ2-7
V: TRBV12-3/TRBV12-4
size: .
CDR3: CASNLGLLPYEPYF
DNA: TGTGCCAGCAATTTGGGGCTGCTCCCCTACGAGCCGTACTTC

D: .
J: TRBJ1-4
V: TRBV7-9
size: few
CDR3: CASSRDQGLFF
DNA: TGTGCCAGCAGCCGGGACCAAGGGCTGTTTTTT

D: TRBD2
J: TRBJ2-1
V: TRBV4-1
size: many
CDR3: CASSQDLTSGSRYNEQFF
DNA: TGCGCCAGCAGCCAAGATTTAACTAGCGGGAGTCGATACAATGAGCAGTTCTTC

D: .
J: TRBJ1-5
V: TRBV20-1
size: many
CDR3: CSARDPRNQPQHF
DNA: TGCAGTGCTAGAGATCCCCGCAATCAGCCCCAGCATTTT